The present entry profiles one T cell receptor beta chain with its context. TCRdb derives one entry per CDR3 protein from the 5' RACE reads, leaving out DNA. The record lists a few hundred thousand distinct CDR3 sequences, of which the ten most abundant hold around 5%. This sample stems from a study of T cells expressing NK-cell markers. Study in general: Within the sequenced cohort of eight donors, seven exhibited HCMV seropositivity and one was seronegative.

Germline-derived CDR1 and CDR2 are SQVTM and ANQGSEA. The CDR3 sequence is 14 residues long. The clonotype comes from a man aged 18-70 years in good health. The sequenced material came from blood T cells: a sorted CD56 or NKG2C T cell subset, CD4+ or CD8+ T cells, or bulk PBMC T cells (not recorded which). The V call is TRBV29-1, the J call TRBJ2-3; there is no DNA to check the TCRdb D call of TRBD1. CDR3 amino acids: CSVATGGSKDTQYF.